The present entry profiles one TCR beta chain with its context. A single count supports this clonotype. This clone's antigen is unknown. Base-call qualities are not available, and no considerably larger clone is one nucleotide away. A lone read offers only weak evidence. The receptor library was made with 5' RACE. Sequencing was carried out with an Illumina HiSeq 2500. A second PCR of roughly 7 to 11 cycles was performed with a sample-barcoded 5' primer and a J-beta primer mix. A template-switch 5' adaptor carrying 12 random nucleotides introduced a unique molecular identifier onto each TCR beta cDNA molecule. Each sample yielded at least 2.5 million CDR3-containing paired-end reads. First-strand cDNA was synthesized from all RNA with the Mint cDNA synthesis kit, primed by a TRBC-specific oligonucleotide. After uracil-DNA glycosylase treatment, a first 18-cycle PCR used universal primers M1SS and BC2_uni_R on all cDNA. As for the authors' bioinformatics: Each sample was normalized by randomly selecting 1 million high-quality reads, each carrying a distinct molecular identifier. Instead of being binned into consensus sequences, reads with shared molecular identifiers were discarded. CDR3 identification, clonotype clustering and error correction used MiTCR with a Q25 quality threshold and the strictest error-elimination algorithm. Lower-bound total TCR beta diversity was estimated with a nonparametric unseen species model using Euler transformation. TCRdb trimmed the raw reads at Q25, called clones with MiXCR and kept productive beta chains. Each entry is one CDR3 protein sequence, shown with its most common DNA and genes. The V and J calls were determined by TCRdb, not by the authors. For this sample the table gives fewer than 800,000 distinct CDR3 sequences, of which around 21% were detected only once. The leading ten clones occupy roughly 3.7% of the sample.

The donors were some 36 Caucasian individuals from Russia, aged 6 to 90 years, who were systemically healthy. Each donor gave approximately 10 milliliters of peripheral blood, collected into EDTA-treated Vacutainer tubes. Ficoll-Paque density-gradient centrifugation was used to isolate PBMCs, with at least 7 million per sample. Trizol reagent was used to extract total RNA from PBMCs, with at least 5 micrograms per sample. The percentages of naive CD45RAhigh/CD27high T cells were determined by flow cytometry on a PBMC aliquot from every donor. This sample was included in a study of blood T cells in healthy people across ages (dated by TCRdb to between 2014 and 2017). As for the study more broadly: In model experiments, template switching captured about one uniquely barcoded TCR beta cDNA molecule for every two T cells. The study measured age-related changes in TCR beta repertoire diversity using deep sequencing normalized with unique cDNA molecular identifiers. Two additional independent replicas of 1 million unique cDNA reads from the same blood draw were analyzed for two donors (one aged 18 to 30 and one aged 80 or older). The donors were divided into four age groups: young (average approximately 16 years), middle-aged (approximately 42), aged (under 70) and long-lived (roughly 82). Donors of different ages were randomly distributed across sequencing lanes to avoid experimental bias.

V is pruned by 0 bases and J by 9 bases, leaving 10 bases of the junction without a gene match. Measured from the cysteine to the phenylalanine, the CDR3 is 16 residues long. The kept DNA is CDR3 alone, 48 bases in frame from the first base. CDR1 and CDR2 were assigned from the germline V gene as SGDLS and YYNGEE. What the authors observed across the whole study: There was a strong correlation between observed TCR beta diversity and the percentage of naive T cells measured by flow cytometry. Observed TCR beta diversity per million T cells fell roughly linearly with age, and a significant reduction was already apparent by age roughly 40. Compared with the aged group, the long-lived group had more naive CD4+ T cells, fewer expanded clones and increased TCR diversity, a pattern suggesting age selection. Total diversity estimates from one million sequenced T cells were considered lower bounds and underestimates. Conclusive comparison of naive and antigen-experienced compartments was prevented by the profiling of bulk unsorted PBMCs. Because the CMV infection status of the donors was unknown, age-related changes in expanded clonotypes may potentially have been confounded.

Sequenced: blood. The clonotype originates from a man between 65 and 85 years old in good health. In this chain, TRBV9 is recombined with TRBJ2-4; the central 9 bases match TRBD2. The bases are TGTGCCAGCAGCGTAGAGGCGGGAGGGCTGGGTGGCATTCAGTACTTC. It specifies CASSVEAGGLGGIQYF.